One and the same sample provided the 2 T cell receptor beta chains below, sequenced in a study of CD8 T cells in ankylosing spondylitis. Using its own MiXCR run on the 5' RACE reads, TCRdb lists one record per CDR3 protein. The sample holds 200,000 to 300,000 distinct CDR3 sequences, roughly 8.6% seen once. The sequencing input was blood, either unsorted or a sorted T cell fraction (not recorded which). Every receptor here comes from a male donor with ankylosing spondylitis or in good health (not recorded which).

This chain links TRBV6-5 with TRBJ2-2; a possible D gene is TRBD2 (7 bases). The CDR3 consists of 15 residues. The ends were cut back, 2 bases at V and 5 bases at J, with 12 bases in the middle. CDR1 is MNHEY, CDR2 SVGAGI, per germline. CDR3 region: CASSYPRGGTGELFF. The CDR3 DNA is TGTGCCAGCAGTTACCCTAGGGGGGGTACCGGGGAGCTGTTTTTT.

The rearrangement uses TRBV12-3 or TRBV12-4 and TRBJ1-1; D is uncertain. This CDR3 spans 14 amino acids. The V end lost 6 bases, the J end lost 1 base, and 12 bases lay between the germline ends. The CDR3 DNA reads TGTGCCAGCAGCCTACAAAGCTCGAACACTGAAGCTTTCTTT. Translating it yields CASSLQSSNTEAFF.